The 5 T cell receptor beta chains below were found in one sample sequenced in a study of T cells in women clearing cervical HPV infection. Data came from immunoSEQ multiplex PCR; TCRdb stores just in-frame clones and leaves some out. The sample shows some 30,000 clones, and 15% to 20% sits with its ten largest clones. The sequencing sample was made of blood buffy coat. Receptors were obtained from a woman between 18 and 75 years old with a cervical HPV16 infection that either progressed to CIN3+ or cleared (not recorded which).

As to this clone: One end of the junction does not line up with germline, which may come from a read error. Coverage ceases 3 residues before the CDR3 finishes, and the germline J gene fills in the end. The chain uses TRBV7-3 and TRBJ2-3, with D possibly TRBD1 on 5 matching bases. Germline lookup yields CDR1 SGHTA and CDR2 FQGTGA. The CDR3 is made up of 14 amino acids. CDR3 loop: CASSLRVGPDAQYF. The DNA read from the CDR3 is TGTGCCAGCAGCTTAAGGGTGGGGCCAGATGCG. Full variable domain (outside the CDR3, taken from reference TRBV7-3 and TRBJ2-3): GAGVSQTPSNKVTEKGKYVELRCDPISGHTALYWYRQSLGQGPEFLIYFQGTGAADDSGLPNDRFFAVRPEGSVSTLKIQRTERGDSAVYLCASSLRVGPDAQYFGPGTRLTVL.

On this clone: Read coverage stops 3 residues before the CDR3 terminus; the germline J gene supplies the remainder. The V call is TRBV5-1, the J call TRBJ1-6, with TRBD1 identical over 10 bases. CDR3 length equals 16 residues. The germline V gene has CDR1 SGHRS and CDR2 YFSETQ. J was trimmed by 9 bases and V by 5 bases; bases with no gene match: 11. The DNA read from the CDR3 is TGCGCCAGCAGACCTGACGGACAGGGGGGGAGTTCACCC. It is translated as CASRPDGQGGSSP. The entire CDR3 is CASRPDGQGGSSPLHF.

With regard to this clone: Read sequence stops 3 residues before the CDR3 end, and the germline J gene provides the missing end. The V and J genes are TRBV5-1 and TRBJ1-2, with 9 bases identical to TRBD1. V shed 5 bases and J 7 bases; nucleotides not matched to a gene: 15. This CDR3 contains 16 residues. Looked up from germline, CDR1 is SGHRS and CDR2 is YFSETQ. The DNA read from the CDR3 is TGCGCCAGCAGTATCCCCACAGGGGGCGATGGAAGTGGC. It encodes CASSIPTGGDGSG. From start to end, the CDR3 is CASSIPTGGDGSGYTF.

About this clone: The read terminates 3 residues before the CDR3 end, so the remaining end is supplied by the germline J gene. The chain combines TRBV12-3 or TRBV12-4 with TRBJ2-4; 7 bases line up with TRBD1. The J segment lost 5 bases and the V segment lost 9 bases, leaving 1 base of the junction unmatched. The CDR3 is 11 amino acids. The CDR3 spells CASGQENIQYF. CDR3 DNA, as far as it was read: TGTGCCAGTGGACAGGAAAACATT.

Concerning this clone itself: The read terminates 3 residues ahead of where the CDR3 ends, so the germline J gene completes it. The chain joins TRBV18 to TRBJ1-1; D is undetermined. CDR1 and CDR2 from the germline V gene are KGHSH and LQKENI. Between the trimmed V and J ends, which lost 6 bases and 1 base, there was a span of 9 bases. This CDR3 is 13 amino acids long. The CDR3 reads CASSYSPNTEAFF. The part of the CDR3 DNA that was read is TGTGCCAGCTCGTACTCTCCGAACACTGAA.